These 27 T cell receptor beta chains came from one sample sequenced in a study of response to subunit inactivated influenza vaccine. TCRdb fed the RT-PCR reads into MiXCR, producing one record per CDR3 protein. This sample carries more than 700,000 distinct CDR3 sequences, around 20% of them seen once, and the ten largest clones take roughly a tenth. The sample here was PBMCs from blood, taken 4 to 6 days after vaccination. These receptors originate from a man between 50 and 59 years old who received an inactivated influenza vaccine.

This rearrangement joins TRBV10-3 to TRBJ2-1; 10 bases line up with TRBD2. Per the germline V gene, CDR1 is ENHRY and CDR2 is SYGVKD. V was clipped by 6 bases and J by 8 bases; unmatched bases: 4. The CDR3 extends over 13 amino acids. The CDR3 reads CAISTAGGYEQFF. The CDR3 DNA is TGTGCCATCAGCACAGCGGGAGGGTATGAGCAGTTCTTC.

This chain uses TRBV20-1 with TRBJ2-5; TRBD2 aligns across 13 bases. Germline V lookup: CDR1 DFQATT, CDR2 SNEGSKA (reference sequence). With V trimmed by 5 bases and J by 3 bases, 9 bases remained unmatched. This CDR3 region has 16 residues. For the CDR3, the DNA is TGCAGTGCTCGGATGACTAGCGGGGGGCCTAAAGAGACCCAGTACTTC. It encodes CSARMTSGGPKETQYF.

This clonotype was seen only a few times. The V call is TRBV20-1, the J call TRBJ2-4; 7 nucleotides line up with TRBD1. CDR1 DFQATT and CDR2 SNEGSKA come from the germline V gene (reference sequence). The CDR3 spans 12 residues. V shed 7 bases, J shed 5 bases, and the junction held 5 bases outside the gene matches. Here the CDR3 DNA reads TGCAGTGTAGGGGACAGACAAAACATTCAGTACTTC. As protein: CSVGDRQNIQYF.

The chain combines TRBV19 with TRBJ1-1, with a possible D match to TRBD1 (5 bases). CDR1 is LNHDA and CDR2 is SQIVND in the germline V gene (reference sequence). The CDR3 loop spans 14 amino acids. Trimming shortened V by 7 bases and J by 4 bases, and 16 bases separated the two germline ends. CDR3 in amino acids: CASTRDSKGTEAFF. CDR3 coding DNA: TGTGCCAGTACCCGGGACTCAAAGGGCACTGAAGCTTTCTTT.

The chain employs TRBV29-1 and TRBJ2-7; 8 nucleotides match TRBD1. CDR1 is SQVTM, CDR2 ANQGSEA, per germline. V shed 3 bases, J shed 3 bases, and the junction held 4 bases outside the gene matches. The CDR3 has 13 residues. CDR3 DNA sequence: TGCAGCGTTGAGGACAGGGCTCACTACGAGCAGTACTTC. Translated: CSVEDRAHYEQYF.

For this clonotype: A read error may be the cause here, since a much bigger clone is one base away. The rearrangement uses TRBV11-3 and TRBJ2-3; no clear D gene. The CDR3 totals 14 residues. V was pared by 5 bases and J by 0 bases, with 9 bases between. Germline V gene sequence: CDR1 SGHNT, CDR2 YENEEA. CDR3 DNA sequence: TGTGCCAGCAGCCCCGACAAGAGCACAGATACGCAGTATTTT. This encodes CASSPDKSTDTQYF.

This chain joins TRBV30 and TRBJ2-2; 8 nucleotides match TRBD2. After removal of 2 bases from V and 7 bases from J, the junction contained 3 bases not matched to a gene. Germline V lookup: CDR1 GTSNPN, CDR2 SVGIG (reference sequence). This CDR3 spans 13 amino acids. The CDR3 coding sequence is TGTGCCTGGAGTCAGACTAGCGACGGGGAGCTGTTTTTT. It is translated as CAWSQTSDGELFF. Full variable domain (missing parts from reference TRBV30 and TRBJ2-2): SQTIHQWPATLVQPVGSPLSLECTVEGTSNPNLYWYRQAAGRGLQLLFYSVGIGQISSEVPQNLSASRPQDRQFILSSKKLLLSDSGFYLCAWSQTSDGELFFGEGSRLTVL.

The chain carries TRBV15 and TRBJ2-2, with TRBD1 as a possible D gene (5 bases). Germline CDR1 LNHNV, CDR2 YYDKDF (reference sequence). The CDR3 is 13 amino acids. V lost 5 bases to trimming and J lost 3 bases, with 7 bases between them. The CDR3 region is CATSPQDTGELFF. In DNA form, the CDR3 reads TGTGCCACCAGCCCACAGGACACCGGGGAGCTGTTTTTT.

This clonotype came up many times. The V call is TRBV18, the J call TRBJ2-1; D gene ambiguous. V lost 0 bases, J lost 4 bases, and 7 bases lay in between. Germline V gene sequence: CDR1 KGHSH, CDR2 LQKENI. The CDR3 is made up of 14 amino acids. The CDR3 DNA reads as TGTGCCAGCTCACCACCTAATTCTTACAATGAGCAGTTCTTC. This sequence encodes CASSPPNSYNEQFF.

This clonotype was seen only a few times. The chain recombines TRBV7-8 with TRBJ2-1, with D tentatively TRBD2 (6 bases). V lost 1 base and J lost 10, with 14 bases in between. The CDR3 is 14 amino acids. The germline gives CDR1 SGHVS, CDR2 FQNEAQ. In DNA, the CDR3 is TGTGCCAGCAGCTTAGGTTGGCTGGCGGGGGAGCAGTTCTTC. Its protein is CASSLGWLAGEQFF.

This clonotype was detected only a few times. J is TRBJ2-3 and V is TRBV6-5, with 12 bases lining up with TRBD2. Germline trimming cut 1 base from V and 1 base from J; bases unmatched to any gene: 6. CDR3 length equals 18 residues. CDR1 and CDR2 from the germline V gene are MNHEY and SVGAGI. The CDR3 coding sequence is TGTGCCAGCAGTTACTGGGCTAGCGGGGGGGCTGGCACAGATACGCAGTATTTT. Protein: CASSYWASGGAGTDTQYF.

A few counts support this clonotype. V is TRBV28 and J is TRBJ2-2; D may correspond to TRBD1 or TRBD2 (5 bases each). Germline V gene data show CDR1 as MDHEN and CDR2 as SYDVKM. The length of the CDR3 is 16 residues. Deletions cut 3 bases from V and 4 bases from J, with 15 bases between. CDR3 protein: CASSFSGAIITGELFF. CDR3 nucleotides: TGTGCCAGCAGTTTCTCCGGGGCCATTATCACCGGGGAGCTGTTTTTT.

The V gene is TRBV4-3, the J gene TRBJ2-1; the match to TRBD2 covers 10 bases. Germline V gene sequence: CDR1 LGHNA, CDR2 YSLEER. The CDR3 has 15 residues. V shed 4 bases and J 7 bases; nucleotides not matched to a gene: 7. CDR3 DNA: TGCGCCAGCAGCCTGGGACTAGCGACTAATAATGAGCAGTTCTTC. Its protein is CASSLGLATNNEQFF.

This clonotype was found a few times. V usage is TRBV20-1 and J usage is TRBJ2-7; D possibly corresponds to TRBD1 (6 bases). CDR1 and CDR2 from the germline V gene are DFQATT and SNEGSKA (reference sequence). The CDR3 runs to 15 residues. The V end lost 4 bases, the J end lost 8 bases, and 24 bases lay between the germline ends. The CDR3 region is CSATGTTGKGQQQYF. DNA of the CDR3: TGCAGTGCTACCGGGACAACAGGCAAGGGTCAACAGCAGTACTTC.

The gene calls are TRBV28 and TRBJ1-2, with D perhaps TRBD1 (5 bases). This CDR3 comprises 17 residues. CDR1 MDHEN and CDR2 SYDVKM come from the germline V gene. V dropped 6 bases and J dropped 0 bases, with 20 bases sitting between them. The CDR3 DNA reads as TGTGCCAGCAGGGTCCCCCCAGGGCGGAGAACTAACTATGGCTACACCTTC. It specifies CASRVPPGRRTNYGYTF.

The chain joins TRBV3-1 to TRBJ2-1; 7 nucleotides match TRBD2. CDR1 and CDR2 from the germline V gene are LGHDT and YNNKEL (reference sequence). This CDR3 comprises 12 residues. With 6 bases clipped from V and 7 bases from J, the junction kept 3 bases outside the gene matches. CDR3 coding DNA: TGTGCCAGCAGTGTACTAGCGAATGAGCAGTTCTTC. Amino acid sequence: CASSVLANEQFF.

The V and J genes are TRBV28 and TRBJ2-7; D might be TRBD2 (5 bases). V shed 5 bases and J shed 1 base, with 15 bases lying between them. CDR1 and CDR2 from the germline V gene are MDHEN and SYDVKM. The CDR3 runs to 15 residues. The CDR3 region has the DNA TGTGCCAGCAGTCCCCAGCGGAAGCCTTCCTACGAGCAGTACTTC. Amino acid sequence: CASSPQRKPSYEQYF.

This clonotype was detected once. The chain has TRBV7-2 and TRBJ2-3, with 7 bases identical to TRBD1. The CDR3 extends over 14 amino acids. In germline, CDR1 is SGHTA, CDR2 FQGNSA. The junction had 7 bases not matched to a gene; V was cut back by 6 bases and J by 4 bases. In DNA form, the CDR3 reads TGTGCCAGCAGGAGGGGGCATGGCTCAGATACGCAGTATTTT. This encodes CASRRGHGSDTQYF.

This clonotype was counted only a few times. CDR3 sequence (DNA): TGTGCCAGCAGCCGCGGGACAGGCGGGCCCAATGAGCAGTTCTTC. This codes for CASSRGTGGPNEQFF. J is TRBJ2-1 and V is TRBV7-9; 8 bases align to TRBD1. Germline V lookup: CDR1 SEHNR, CDR2 FQNEAQ (reference sequence). With 5 bases clipped from V and 6 bases from J, the junction kept 9 bases outside the gene matches. The CDR3 length is 15 residues.

The rearrangement links TRBV27 to TRBJ1-6; possibly TRBD1 for D (6 bases). Germline V gene lookup returns CDR1 MNHEY and CDR2 SMNVEV (reference sequence). This CDR3 spans 15 amino acids. Deletions cut 4 bases from V and 9 bases from J, with 16 bases between. The CDR3 DNA reads as TGTGCCAGCAGTTCGGTGGACAGCTCCAGTTCACCCCTCCACTTT. Translating it yields CASSSVDSSSSPLHF.

The chain couples TRBV3-1 to TRBJ1-2; 7 bases are a match to TRBD1. J was trimmed by 2 bases and V by 4 bases; bases with no gene match: 10. CDR3 length equals 16 residues. Per germline, CDR1 LGHDT and CDR2 YNNKEL (reference sequence). The DNA for the CDR3 is TGTGCCAGCAGCCCCAGGGGGACACTAACCAACTATGGCTACACCTTC. Translation gives CASSPRGTLTNYGYTF.

This clonotype was observed once. J is TRBJ1-1 and V is TRBV28; D is ambiguous. This CDR3 is 16 amino acids long. Trimming shortened V by 6 bases and J by 1 base, and 18 bases separated the two germline ends. Germline V gene data show CDR1 as MDHEN and CDR2 as SYDVKM. The CDR3 bases are TGTGCCAGCAGCCTCTGGATTTCGCCACCGAACACTGAAGCTTTCTTT. It translates to CASSLWISPPNTEAFF.

This clonotype was found a few times. The rearrangement links TRBV6-2 or TRBV6-3 to TRBJ2-3; TRBD1 agrees at 8 bases. CDR1 MNHEY and CDR2 SVGEGT come from the germline V gene. The CDR3 covers 14 residues. The V gene end was trimmed by 7 bases and the J gene end by 1 base; junction bases not matched to a gene: 4. CDR3 protein: CASIPGQGTDTQYF. DNA for the CDR3: TGTGCCAGCATTCCGGGACAGGGCACAGATACGCAGTATTTT.

This clonotype turned up a few times. This chain uses TRBV27 with TRBJ2-7; 9 bases align to TRBD2. The CDR3 consists of 15 residues. The ends lost 5 bases at V and 3 bases at J; junction bases unmatched: 8. Germline assignment: CDR1 MNHEY and CDR2 SMNVEV (reference sequence). CDR3 coding DNA: TGTGCCAGCAGTACCTCCAGCGGGAGGATCTACGAGCAGTACTTC. It is translated as CASSTSSGRIYEQYF.

V and J are TRBV10-3 and TRBJ2-7, with TRBD1 as a possible D gene (6 bases). Trimming pared 5 bases from V and 2 bases from J, leaving 13 bases between. The CDR3 spans 14 residues. Per germline, CDR1 ENHRY and CDR2 SYGVKD. The DNA of the CDR3 is TGTGCCATCAGTATGACAGGATACCCCTACGAGCAGTACTTC. It encodes CAISMTGYPYEQYF.

The sample holds many counts of this clonotype. The chain has TRBV29-1 and TRBJ1-2; 9 bases fit TRBD1. Germline V gene data show CDR1 as SQVTM and CDR2 as ANQGSEA. V dropped 6 bases and J dropped 8; count of bases not matched to a gene: 4. The CDR3 is 11 residues long. CDR3 nucleotides: TGCAGCGTGGGACAGGGAAACGGCTACACCTTC. Encoded protein: CSVGQGNGYTF. Variable domain in full (rest from reference TRBV29-1 and TRBJ1-2): SAVISQKPSRDICQRGTSLTIQCQVDSQVTMMFWYRQQPGQSLTLIATANQGSEATYESGFVIDKFPISRPNLTFSTLTVSNMSPEDSSIYLCSVGQGNGYTFGSGTRLTVV.

The rearrangement uses TRBV2 and TRBJ2-7, with 8 positions matching TRBD2. This CDR3 has 15 amino acids. CDR1 and CDR2 (germline): SNHLY, FYNNEI. V was pared by 7 bases and J by 4 bases, with 12 bases of the junction left unmatched. CDR3 region: CASTPRAGLVYEQYF. The CDR3 bases are TGTGCCAGCACCCCCCGGGCGGGACTAGTATACGAGCAGTACTTC.